This T cell receptor beta chain was captured in a study of cytomegalovirus exposure and HLA in healthy donors. Use of 60 Vbeta and 13 Jbeta primers characterized the PCR. The table came from immunoSEQ multiplex PCR; TCRdb's copy has only in-frame clones and leaves some out. The sample has some 91,000 clones, 65% to 85% seen once. The TCR originated in a man in his forties in good health and CMV-seronegative. The sequenced sample was PBMCs.

The CDR3 sequence: CASSLGAGTGELFF. The CDR3 DNA follows: TGCGCCAGCAGCTTGGGGGCCGGCACCGGGGAGCTGTTTTTT. The chain links TRBV5-1 to TRBJ2-2; D is uncertain. The CDR3 loop spans 14 amino acids. The V gene's germline CDR1 is SGHRS and CDR2 YFSETQ. V was trimmed by 0 bases and J by 4 bases, leaving 7 bases between them.